The present entry profiles one TCR beta chain with its context. What it binds is not known. These data come from a study of human T cells and chemical hapten exposure. Study summary: Patients having alopecia areata, totalis or universalis were mostly female.

Study-level findings and limits: Having alopecia, donors may respond immunologically unlike healthy people.

TCRdb passed the RACE reads through MiXCR, listing each CDR3 protein once. The table has tens of thousands of distinct CDR3 sequences, around 11% seen once. Time point: patch test 1, 2 weeks after DPC sensitization. Treatment of the sample: therapeutic diphenylcyclopropenone sensitization with weekly scalp DPC. The CDR3 is 16 amino acids. V trimming: 6 bases; J trimming: 5 bases; junction bases outside the gene matches: 11. Germline CDR1 is SEHNR and CDR2 is FQNEAQ (reference sequence). The gene calls are TRBV7-9 and TRBJ2-3; 10 bases agree with TRBD2. Sequencing was performed on whole blood, taken in connection with sensitization to the hapten diphenylcyclopropenone (DPC). The clonotype was recovered from a woman in her 50s with alopecia areata. Some clones in this sample may be carry-over from other donors' samples. DNA for the CDR3: TGTGCCAGCAGTTCTACTAGCGGGAAGGTCGTAGATACGCAGTATTTT. It specifies CASSSTSGKVVDTQYF.